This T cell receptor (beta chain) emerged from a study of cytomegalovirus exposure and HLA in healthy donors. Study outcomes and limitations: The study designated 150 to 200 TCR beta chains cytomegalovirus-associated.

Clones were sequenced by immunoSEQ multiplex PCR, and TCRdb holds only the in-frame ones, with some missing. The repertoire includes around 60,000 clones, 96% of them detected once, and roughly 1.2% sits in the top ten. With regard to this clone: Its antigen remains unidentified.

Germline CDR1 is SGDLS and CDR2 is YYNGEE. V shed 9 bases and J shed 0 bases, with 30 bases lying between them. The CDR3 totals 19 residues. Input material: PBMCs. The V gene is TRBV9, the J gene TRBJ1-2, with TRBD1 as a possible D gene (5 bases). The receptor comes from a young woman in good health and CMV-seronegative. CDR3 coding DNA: TGTGCCAAAAGGGGCGCAGTACCGCCCTTCCTCCTCACTAACTATGGCTACACCTTC. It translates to CAKRGAVPPFLLTNYGYTF.